The 30 T cell receptor beta chains presented below share a single source sample, sequenced in a study of response to subunit inactivated influenza vaccine. TCRdb itself ran the RT-PCR reads through MiXCR, one entry per CDR3 protein. Here the sample spans about 540,000 distinct CDR3 sequences, 20% to 25% being singletons. The data also belong to a second study, concerning T cells expressing NK-cell markers. That work states: 5'RACE template switching with UMIs produced the TCR beta cDNA.

The specimen was CD4+ T cells sorted from PBMCs, collected about 12 days after vaccination. Source of these receptors: a man between 45 and 60 years old who received an inactivated influenza vaccine.

The chain combines TRBV9 with TRBJ2-1; the match to TRBD2 covers 7 bases. The V gene's germline CDR1 is SGDLS and CDR2 YYNGEE. This CDR3 is 14 amino acids long. Trimming at V came to 4 bases and at J to 7 bases, leaving 8 bases not matched to a gene. CDR3 region: CASSPQLAVNEQFF. Here the CDR3 DNA reads TGTGCCAGCAGCCCTCAGCTAGCGGTTAATGAGCAGTTCTTC.

This clonotype has a handful of counts. The chain has TRBV11-3 and TRBJ2-1; D not resolved. The CDR3 spans 14 residues. The germline gives CDR1 SGHNT, CDR2 YENEEA. The germline V and J ends were trimmed by 0 bases and 8 bases, with 11 bases remaining between them. The CDR3 sequence: CASSLDFRVHEQFF. The CDR3 coding sequence is TGTGCCAGCAGCTTAGATTTCCGGGTTCATGAGCAGTTCTTC.

In its sample, this clonotype was seen a few times. The genes are TRBV27 and TRBJ1-5; unclear D gene. Trimming pared 3 bases from V and 0 bases from J, leaving 6 bases between. CDR3 size: 14 residues. Germline values: CDR1 MNHEY, CDR2 SMNVEV (reference sequence). The CDR3 DNA reads TGTGCCAGCAGTTTCCTCAATAGCAATCAGCCCCAGCATTTT. Its translation is CASSFLNSNQPQHF.

This clonotype was observed a handful of times. This chain connects TRBV12-3 or TRBV12-4 to TRBJ2-7; 10 positions agree with TRBD2. The CDR3 length is 15 residues. V lost 8 bases to trimming and J lost 3 bases; unmatched junction nucleotides: 10. Here the CDR3 reads CASQTGTSAYYEQYF. The CDR3 bases are TGTGCCAGCCAAACCGGGACTAGCGCCTACTACGAGCAGTACTTC.

This chain uses TRBV5-6 with TRBJ1-5, with D unresolved. Germline assignment: CDR1 SGHDT and CDR2 YYEEEE. The CDR3 runs 17 residues. Trimming cost V 2 bases and J 0 bases, with 15 bases left between them. The CDR3 DNA reads TGTGCCAGCAGCTTTGGGGATTGGGTTAATAGCAATCAGCCCCAGCATTTT. Protein product: CASSFGDWVNSNQPQHF. Variable domain in full (rest from reference TRBV5-6 and TRBJ1-5): DAGVTQSPTHLIKTRGQQVTLRCSPKSGHDTVSWYQQALGQGPQFIFQYYEEEERQRGNFPDRFSGHQFPNYSSELNVNALLLGDSALYLCASSFGDWVNSNQPQHFGDGTRLSIL.

This chain uses TRBV5-1 with TRBJ2-5, with D uncertain. Trimming cost V 1 base and J 2 bases, with 9 bases left between them. This CDR3 contains 14 residues. Looked up from germline, CDR1 is SGHRS and CDR2 is YFSETQ. CDR3 DNA sequence: TGCGCCAGCAGCTTGTCTCCTACGCAAGAGACCCAGTACTTC. Amino acid sequence: CASSLSPTQETQYF. The complete variable domain, with remaining parts taken from reference TRBV5-1 and TRBJ2-5, reads KAGVTQTPRYLIKTRGQQVTLSCSPISGHRSVSWYQQTPGQGLQFLFEYFSETQRNKGNFPGRFSGRQFSNSRSEMNVSTLELGDSALYLCASSLSPTQETQYFGPGTRLLVL.

This clonotype was found a few times. The gene calls are TRBV29-1 and TRBJ1-1; D unclear. The CDR3 runs 14 residues. CDR1 is SQVTM and CDR2 is ANQGSEA in the germline V gene. Trimming removed 5 bases at V and 4 bases at J, with 17 bases between. The CDR3 loop is CSVKTAGRSTEAFF. CDR3 coding DNA: TGCAGCGTTAAAACTGCGGGGAGGAGCACTGAAGCTTTCTTT.

This sequence joins TRBV6-1 and TRBJ2-7, with D maybe TRBD1 (6 bases). The CDR3 runs 15 residues. Trimming left V 3 bases short and J 2 bases short, with 14 bases between. Germline CDR1 is MNHNS and CDR2 is SASEGT. CDR3: CASSDFGTTTYEQYF. The CDR3 DNA sequence: TGTGCCAGCAGTGATTTTGGGACAACAACCTACGAGCAGTACTTC.

This clonotype was seen a handful of times. The chain combines TRBV7-2 with TRBJ2-7, with D perhaps TRBD1 (6 bases). CDR1 is SGHTA, CDR2 FQGNSA, per germline. V was trimmed by 1 base and J by 2 bases, leaving 12 bases between them. This CDR3 is built from 15 residues. CDR3 nucleotide sequence: TGTGCCAGCAGCTTAGTCAGAGAGGGGGCCTACGAGCAGTACTTC. This encodes CASSLVREGAYEQYF.

The chain recombines TRBV11-3 with TRBJ2-5; 11 bases align to TRBD1. The CDR3 loop spans 14 amino acids. The germline gives CDR1 SGHNT, CDR2 YENEEA. V lost 5 bases and J lost 2; bases outside the gene matches: 1. Written as DNA, the CDR3 is TGTGCCAGCAGCGGGACAGGGGGTCAAGAGACCCAGTACTTC. It encodes CASSGTGGQETQYF.

This clonotype was seen more than once but under ten times. This chain uses TRBV11-1 with TRBJ2-7; TRBD1 aligns across 8 bases. The length of the CDR3 is 15 residues. V lost 1 base to trimming and J lost 5 bases; unmatched junction nucleotides: 7. CDR1 and CDR2 from the germline V gene are SGHAT and FQDESV (reference sequence). The CDR3 region has the DNA TGTGCCAGCAGCTTAGAGCGGACAGGGTTCCACGAGCAGTACTTC. Residues: CASSLERTGFHEQYF.

The chain recombines TRBV7-2 with TRBJ2-5; a possible D gene is TRBD2 (6 bases). There are 15 residues in the CDR3. V lost 7 bases, J lost 3 bases, and 18 bases lay in between. Per the germline V gene, CDR1 is SGHTA and CDR2 is FQGNSA. CDR3 sequence: CASTPRAGGEETQYF. The DNA for the CDR3 is TGTGCCAGCACTCCTCGAGCAGGAGGGGAAGAGACCCAGTACTTC.

The table lists this clonotype with many counts. The chain combines TRBV5-1 with TRBJ1-2; 7 nucleotides match TRBD1. V lost 1 base, J lost 0 bases, and 6 bases stayed unmatched. The CDR3 extends over 16 amino acids. Germline values: CDR1 SGHRS, CDR2 YFSETQ. For the CDR3, the DNA is TGCGCCAGCAGCTTGACAGGGGAAGGGGCTAACTATGGCTACACCTTC. Translated, it gives CASSLTGEGANYGYTF.

This clonotype was recorded a few times. The chain is built from TRBV20-1 and TRBJ2-5, with 8 bases aligning to TRBD2. The CDR3 extends over 15 amino acids. J gave up 7 bases and V 1 base, and 11 bases lay outside the gene matches. Germline CDR1 DFQATT, CDR2 SNEGSKA (reference sequence). The DNA of the CDR3 is TGCAGTGCTAGAGTTGCTAGCGGGTCACGAGGGACCCAGTACTTC. Its protein product is CSARVASGSRGTQYF.

This clonotype occurred a few times. This chain uses TRBV10-3 with TRBJ2-1; no clear D. The CDR3 extends over 13 amino acids. Germline loops: CDR1 ENHRY, CDR2 SYGVKD. The V end was cut by 2 bases, the J end by 2 bases, with 4 bases between. The CDR3 is CAISERPYNEQFF. The CDR3 bases are TGTGCCATCAGTGAGAGGCCCTACAATGAGCAGTTCTTC.

J is TRBJ2-7 and V is TRBV19, with a tentative D call TRBD2 (5 bases). CDR3 length equals 13 residues. Trimming pared 2 bases from V and 2 bases from J, leaving 7 bases between. In germline, CDR1 is LNHDA, CDR2 SQIVND (reference sequence). The CDR3 sequence is CASSITGTYEQYF. CDR3 nucleotides: TGTGCCAGTAGTATAACGGGAACCTACGAGCAGTACTTC.

In its sample, this clonotype was seen a few times. The genes are TRBV28 and TRBJ2-1; D call uncertain. V was pared by 3 bases and J by 7 bases, with 7 bases between. Germline lookup yields CDR1 MDHEN and CDR2 SYDVKM. The CDR3 extends over 12 amino acids. The CDR3 loop is CASSFQSNEQFF. CDR3 DNA: TGTGCCAGCAGTTTCCAAAGTAATGAGCAGTTCTTC.

V gene TRBV2 combines with J gene TRBJ2-5; 12 nucleotides line up with TRBD2. Losses at the gene ends were 5 bases for V and 10 bases for J; bases not matched to a gene: 11. The CDR3 has 15 amino acids. Germline V CDR1 and CDR2: SNHLY, FYNNEI. In DNA, the CDR3 is TGTGCCAGCAGTACCTTGACTAGCGGGAGCGGAGACCAGTACTTC. Amino acid sequence: CASSTLTSGSGDQYF.

This clonotype came up many times. The CDR3 DNA is TGTGCCAGCAGCCCGAACAGGGGGTATTCCTACGAGCAGTACTTC. It specifies CASSPNRGYSYEQYF. V is TRBV11-2 and J is TRBJ2-7; 8 bases are shared with TRBD1. Unmatched junction bases numbered 7, after V lost 5 bases and J lost 1 base. The CDR3 contains 15 residues. In germline, CDR1 is SGHAT, CDR2 FQNNGV.

This clonotype turned up a few times. The chain couples TRBV28 to TRBJ1-2; D call uncertain. This CDR3 has 15 residues. Trimming stripped 0 bases from V and 0 bases from J, with 8 bases between. Per germline, CDR1 MDHEN and CDR2 SYDVKM. CDR3 sequence: CASSLWTATNYGYTF. The DNA for the CDR3 is TGTGCCAGCAGTTTATGGACGGCTACTAACTATGGCTACACCTTC.

V usage is TRBV10-3 and J usage is TRBJ1-2, with D unresolved. Trimming took 6 bases from V and 8 from J, leaving 13 bases between them. CDR1 and CDR2 (germline): ENHRY, SYGVKD. The CDR3 spans 12 residues. The CDR3 bases are TGTGCCATCAGCGCAGTAAGGGAAGGCTACACCTTC. It is translated as CAISAVREGYTF.

J is TRBJ2-4 and V is TRBV6-2 or TRBV6-3; D could derive from TRBD1 or TRBD2 (5 bases each). Germline V gene sequence: CDR1 MNHEY, CDR2 SVGEGT. The ends were cut back, 10 bases at V and 7 bases at J, with 17 bases in the middle. The CDR3 has 13 residues. CDR3 sequence: CATNEGNSNIQYF. CDR3 sequence (DNA): TGTGCCACCAACGAGGGGAACAGCAACATTCAGTACTTC.

This chain uses TRBV20-1 with TRBJ2-7, with unresolved D. This CDR3 comprises 15 residues. Germline assignment: CDR1 DFQATT and CDR2 SNEGSKA (reference sequence). The ends were cut back, 0 bases at V and 2 bases at J, with 14 bases in the middle. This chain's CDR3 is CSARDQGRPTYEQYF. CDR3 DNA sequence: TGCAGTGCTAGAGATCAAGGTCGACCAACCTACGAGCAGTACTTC.

V gene TRBV20-1 combines with J gene TRBJ2-4; D gene uncertain. This CDR3 region has 12 residues. CDR1 is DFQATT, CDR2 SNEGSKA, per germline (reference sequence). V lost 3 bases and J lost 8, with 11 bases in between. The CDR3 reads CSASPTDDIQYF. The CDR3 nucleotides are TGCAGTGCTAGCCCCACTGACGACATTCAGTACTTC.

The V gene is TRBV9, the J gene TRBJ2-1, with a tentative D call TRBD2 (6 bases). V shed 4 bases and J shed 3 bases, with 14 bases lying between them. Looked up from germline, CDR1 is SGDLS and CDR2 is YYNGEE. The CDR3 has 15 amino acids. The CDR3: CASSPRAGSYNEQFF. Here the CDR3 DNA reads TGTGCCAGCAGCCCCAGGGCGGGGAGCTACAATGAGCAGTTCTTC.

This clonotype was found a few times. The rearrangement joins TRBV6-1 to TRBJ2-7; 8 bases match TRBD2. Germline values: CDR1 MNHNS, CDR2 SASEGT. This CDR3 region has 13 residues. The junction had 2 bases not matched to a gene; V was cut back by 6 bases and J by 1 base. The CDR3 bases are TGTGCCAGCAGGACTAGCGCATCCTACGAGCAGTACTTC. Translating gives CASRTSASYEQYF.

The CDR3, as DNA: TGTGCCAGCACCCCCCAAGGACGGGGGGGCCGTTACAATGAGCAGTTCTTC. Amino acid sequence: CASTPQGRGGRYNEQFF. The chain links TRBV6-2 or TRBV6-3 to TRBJ2-1, with TRBD2 matching 8 bases. Germline V gene data show CDR1 as MNHEY and CDR2 as SVGEGT. V was pared by 7 bases and J by 4 bases, with 15 bases of the junction left unmatched. The CDR3 has 17 amino acids.

The chain is built from TRBV6-2 or TRBV6-3 and TRBJ2-2, with D unresolved. From germline, CDR1 is MNHEY and CDR2 SVGEGT. Trimming shortened V by 8 bases and J by 3 bases, and 13 bases separated the two germline ends. The length of the CDR3 is 14 residues. The CDR3 DNA reads TGTGCCAGCCGGACCGAGCCATACACCGGGGAGCTGTTTTTT. Its translation: CASRTEPYTGELFF.

This clonotype was seen a few times. This chain uses TRBV2 with TRBJ2-4, with D maybe TRBD2 (5 bases). The CDR3 runs to 16 residues. CDR1 is SNHLY, CDR2 FYNNEI, per germline. V lost 8 bases, J lost 0 bases, and 17 bases lay in between. CDR3 in amino acids: CASSLEEALAKNIQYF. Written as DNA, the CDR3 is TGTGCCAGCTCTTTGGAGGAGGCGCTAGCCAAAAACATTCAGTACTTC.

This chain joins TRBV5-1 and TRBJ2-1; 9 bases align to TRBD2. The CDR3 contains 16 residues. The germline gives CDR1 SGHRS, CDR2 YFSETQ. V was clipped by 0 bases and J by 3 bases; unmatched bases: 4. CDR3 DNA sequence: TGCGCCAGCAGCTTGGTCCTAGCGGGGTTCTACAATGAGCAGTTCTTC. This codes for CASSLVLAGFYNEQFF.